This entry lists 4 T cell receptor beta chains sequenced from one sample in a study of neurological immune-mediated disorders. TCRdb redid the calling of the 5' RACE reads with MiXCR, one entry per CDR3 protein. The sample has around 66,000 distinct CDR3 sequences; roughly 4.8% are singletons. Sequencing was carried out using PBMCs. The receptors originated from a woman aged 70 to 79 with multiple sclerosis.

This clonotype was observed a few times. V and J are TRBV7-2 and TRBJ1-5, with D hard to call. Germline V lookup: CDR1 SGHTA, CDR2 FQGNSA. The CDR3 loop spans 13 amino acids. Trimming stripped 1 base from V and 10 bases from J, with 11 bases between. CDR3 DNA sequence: TGTGCCAGCAGCTTAGGCCCCACCAATCCCCAGCATTTT. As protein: CASSLGPTNPQHF. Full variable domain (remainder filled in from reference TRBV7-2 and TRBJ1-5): GAGVSQSPSNKVTEKGKDVELRCDPISGHTALYWYRQSLGQGLEFLIYFQGNSAPDKSGLPSDRFSAERTGGSVSTLTIQRTQQEDSAVYLCASSLGPTNPQHFGDGTRLSIL.

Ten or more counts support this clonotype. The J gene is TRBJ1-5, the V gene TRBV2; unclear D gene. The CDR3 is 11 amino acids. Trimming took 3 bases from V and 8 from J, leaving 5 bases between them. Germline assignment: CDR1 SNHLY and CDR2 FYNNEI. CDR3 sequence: CASSEGEPQHF. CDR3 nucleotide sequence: TGTGCCAGCAGTGAGGGAGAGCCCCAGCATTTT.

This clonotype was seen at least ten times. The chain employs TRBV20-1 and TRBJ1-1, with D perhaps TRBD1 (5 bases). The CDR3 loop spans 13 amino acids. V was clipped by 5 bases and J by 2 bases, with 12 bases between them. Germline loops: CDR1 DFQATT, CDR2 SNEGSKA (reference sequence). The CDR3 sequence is CSAADTTNTEAFF. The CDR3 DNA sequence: TGCAGTGCTGCGGACACGACAAACACTGAAGCTTTCTTT.

The CDR3 bases are TGCAGCGTTGAAGTTAGCGGGATGATGTACGAGCAGTACTTC. Translating gives CSVEVSGMMYEQYF. The chain carries TRBV29-1 and TRBJ2-7; TRBD2 matches at 8 bases. V lost 1 base and J lost 4; bases outside the gene matches: 6. CDR3 length: 14 amino acids. The germline V gene has CDR1 SQVTM and CDR2 ANQGSEA.